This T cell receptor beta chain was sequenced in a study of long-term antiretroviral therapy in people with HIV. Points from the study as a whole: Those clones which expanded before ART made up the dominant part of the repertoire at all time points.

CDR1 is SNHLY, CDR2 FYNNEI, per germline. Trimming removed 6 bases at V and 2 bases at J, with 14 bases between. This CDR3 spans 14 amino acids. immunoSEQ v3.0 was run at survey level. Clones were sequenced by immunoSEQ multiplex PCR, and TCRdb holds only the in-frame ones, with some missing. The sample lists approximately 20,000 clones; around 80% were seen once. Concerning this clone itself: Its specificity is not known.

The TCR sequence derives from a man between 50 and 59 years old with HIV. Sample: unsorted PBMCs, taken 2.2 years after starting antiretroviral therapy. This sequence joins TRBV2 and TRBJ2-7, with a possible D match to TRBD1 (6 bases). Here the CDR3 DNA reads TGTGCCAGCAGGGGGGCGTTAGTTGCCTACGAGCAGTACTTC. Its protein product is CASRGALVAYEQYF.